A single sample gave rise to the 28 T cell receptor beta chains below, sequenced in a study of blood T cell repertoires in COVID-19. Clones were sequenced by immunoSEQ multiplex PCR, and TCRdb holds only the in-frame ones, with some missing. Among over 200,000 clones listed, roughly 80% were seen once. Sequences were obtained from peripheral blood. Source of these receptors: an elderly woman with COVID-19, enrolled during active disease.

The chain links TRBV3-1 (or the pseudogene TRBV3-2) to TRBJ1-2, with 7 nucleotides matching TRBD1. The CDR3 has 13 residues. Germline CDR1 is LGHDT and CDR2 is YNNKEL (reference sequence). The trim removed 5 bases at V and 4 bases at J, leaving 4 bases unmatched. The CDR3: CASSYGQVYGYTF. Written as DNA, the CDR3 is TGTGCCAGCAGCTACGGACAGGTCTATGGCTACACCTTC.

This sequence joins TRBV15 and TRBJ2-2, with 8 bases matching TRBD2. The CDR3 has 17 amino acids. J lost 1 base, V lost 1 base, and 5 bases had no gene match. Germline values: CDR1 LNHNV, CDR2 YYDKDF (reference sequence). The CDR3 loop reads CATSRGLTSGNTGELFF. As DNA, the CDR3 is TGTGCCACCAGCAGAGGCCTAACTAGCGGGAACACCGGGGAGCTGTTTTTT.

CDR3 sequence: CASSYNPGQGLGRDGYTF. As DNA, the CDR3 is TGTGCCAGCAGTTATAATCCCGGGCAGGGACTAGGGAGGGATGGCTACACCTTC. V usage is TRBV28 and J usage is TRBJ1-2; a weak D match, TRBD1 (5 bases). The CDR3 loop spans 18 amino acids. Germline CDR1 is MDHEN and CDR2 is SYDVKM. Trimming took 4 bases from V and 6 from J, leaving 27 bases between them.

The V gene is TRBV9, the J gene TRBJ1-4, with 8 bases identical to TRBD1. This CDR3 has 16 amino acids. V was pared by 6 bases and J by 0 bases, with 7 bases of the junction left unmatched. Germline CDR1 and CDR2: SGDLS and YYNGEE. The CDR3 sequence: CASNRGGNPTNEKLFF. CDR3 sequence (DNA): TGTGCCAGCAACAGGGGGGGAAACCCAACTAATGAAAAACTGTTTTTT.

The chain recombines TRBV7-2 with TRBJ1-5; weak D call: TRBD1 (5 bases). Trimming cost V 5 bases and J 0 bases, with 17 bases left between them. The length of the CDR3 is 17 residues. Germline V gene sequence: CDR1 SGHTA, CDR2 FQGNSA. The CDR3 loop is CASSPIGGGSSNQPQHF. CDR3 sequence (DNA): TGTGCCAGCAGCCCCATCGGCGGGGGGAGTAGCAATCAGCCCCAGCATTTT.

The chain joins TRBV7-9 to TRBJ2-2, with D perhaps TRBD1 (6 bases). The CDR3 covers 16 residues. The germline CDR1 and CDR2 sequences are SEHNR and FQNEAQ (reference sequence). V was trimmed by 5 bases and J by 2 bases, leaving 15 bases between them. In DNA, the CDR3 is TGTGCCAGCAGCAATGACAGGAGCCCAAACACCGGGGAGCTGTTTTTT. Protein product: CASSNDRSPNTGELFF.

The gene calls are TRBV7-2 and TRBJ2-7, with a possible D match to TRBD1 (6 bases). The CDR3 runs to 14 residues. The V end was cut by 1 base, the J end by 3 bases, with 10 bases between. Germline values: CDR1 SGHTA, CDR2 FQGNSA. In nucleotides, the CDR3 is TGTGCCAGCAGCTTAGGTCCAGGGGACTACGAGCAGTACTTC. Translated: CASSLGPGDYEQYF.

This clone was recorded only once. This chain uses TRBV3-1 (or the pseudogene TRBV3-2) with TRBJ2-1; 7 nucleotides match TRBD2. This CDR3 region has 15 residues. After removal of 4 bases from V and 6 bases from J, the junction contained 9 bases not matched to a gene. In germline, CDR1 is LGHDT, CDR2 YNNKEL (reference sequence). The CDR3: CASSPDPGGFNEQFF. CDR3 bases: TGTGCCAGCAGCCCCGATCCCGGGGGGTTCAATGAGCAGTTCTTC.

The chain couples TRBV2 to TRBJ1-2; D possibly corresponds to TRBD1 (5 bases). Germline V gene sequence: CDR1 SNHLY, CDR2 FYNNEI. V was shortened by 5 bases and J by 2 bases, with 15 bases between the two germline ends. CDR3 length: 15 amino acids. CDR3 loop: CASSLDGGSNYGYTF. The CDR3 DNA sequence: TGTGCCAGCAGTTTAGACGGGGGGTCCAACTATGGCTACACCTTC.

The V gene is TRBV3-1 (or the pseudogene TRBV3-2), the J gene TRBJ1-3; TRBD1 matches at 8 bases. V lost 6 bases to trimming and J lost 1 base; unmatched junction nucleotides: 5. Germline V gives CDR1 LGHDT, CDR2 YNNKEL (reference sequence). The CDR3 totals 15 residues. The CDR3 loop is CASRDTGGSGNTIYF. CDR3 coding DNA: TGTGCCAGCAGGGATACAGGGGGATCTGGAAACACCATATATTTT.

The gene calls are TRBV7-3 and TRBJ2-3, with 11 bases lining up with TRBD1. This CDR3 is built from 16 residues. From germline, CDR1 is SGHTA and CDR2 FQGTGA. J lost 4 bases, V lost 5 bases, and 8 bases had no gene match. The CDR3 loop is CASSRTGTGGPDTQYF. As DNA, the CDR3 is TGTGCCAGCAGCAGAACCGGGACAGGGGGGCCAGATACGCAGTATTTT.

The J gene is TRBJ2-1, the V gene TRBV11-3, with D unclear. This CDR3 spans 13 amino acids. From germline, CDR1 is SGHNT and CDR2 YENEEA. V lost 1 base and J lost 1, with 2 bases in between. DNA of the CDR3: TGTGCCAGCAGCTTAGTATCCTACAATGAGCAGTTCTTC. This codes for CASSLVSYNEQFF.

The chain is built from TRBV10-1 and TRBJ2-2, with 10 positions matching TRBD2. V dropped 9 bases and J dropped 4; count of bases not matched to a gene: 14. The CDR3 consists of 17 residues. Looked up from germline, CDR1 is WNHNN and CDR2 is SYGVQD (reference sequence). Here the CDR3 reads CARRGLAWFRFTGELFF. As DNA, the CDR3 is TGCGCCAGGAGGGGACTAGCGTGGTTCCGTTTCACCGGGGAGCTGTTTTTT.

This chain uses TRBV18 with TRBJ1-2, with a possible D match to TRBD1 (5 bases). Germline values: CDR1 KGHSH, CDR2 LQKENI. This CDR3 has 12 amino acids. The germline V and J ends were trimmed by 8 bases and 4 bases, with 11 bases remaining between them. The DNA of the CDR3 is TGTGCCAGCCGACAAGGGGCCTATGGCTACACCTTC. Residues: CASRQGAYGYTF.

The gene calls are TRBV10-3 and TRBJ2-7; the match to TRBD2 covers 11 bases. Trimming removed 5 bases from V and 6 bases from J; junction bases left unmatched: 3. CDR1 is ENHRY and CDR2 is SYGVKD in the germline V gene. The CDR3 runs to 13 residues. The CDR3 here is CAISRSGRAEQYF. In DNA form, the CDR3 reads TGTGCCATCAGTCGTAGCGGGAGGGCCGAGCAGTACTTC.

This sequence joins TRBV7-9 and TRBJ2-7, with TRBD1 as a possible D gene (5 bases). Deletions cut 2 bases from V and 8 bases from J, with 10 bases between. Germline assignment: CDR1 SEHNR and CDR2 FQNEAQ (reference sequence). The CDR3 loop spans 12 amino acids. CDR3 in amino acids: CASSLSGSQQYF. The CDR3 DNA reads TGTGCCAGCAGCTTATCAGGGTCCCAGCAGTACTTC.

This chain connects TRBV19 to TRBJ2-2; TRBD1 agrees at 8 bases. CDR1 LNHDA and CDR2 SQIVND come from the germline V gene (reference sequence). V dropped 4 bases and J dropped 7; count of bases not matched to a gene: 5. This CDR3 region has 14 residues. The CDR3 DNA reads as TGTGCCAGTAGTACTGGACAGGGCGGCGGGGAGCTGTTTTTT. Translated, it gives CASSTGQGGGELFF. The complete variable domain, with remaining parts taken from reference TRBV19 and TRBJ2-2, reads DGGITQSPKYLFRKEGQNVTLSCEQNLNHDAMYWYRQDPGQGLRLIYYSQIVNDFQKGDIAEGYSVSREKKESFPLTVTSAQKNPTAFYLCASSTGQGGGELFFGEGSRLTVL.

The CDR3 is CASRQQGEQFF. Written as DNA, the CDR3 is TGTGCCAGCAGACAACAGGGGGAGCAGTTCTTC. V usage is TRBV2 and J usage is TRBJ2-1, with 7 bases identical to TRBD1. The CDR3 totals 11 residues. The V and J ends lost 6 bases and 10 bases, in that order; junction bases with no gene match: 3. CDR1 and CDR2 from the germline V gene are SNHLY and FYNNEI.

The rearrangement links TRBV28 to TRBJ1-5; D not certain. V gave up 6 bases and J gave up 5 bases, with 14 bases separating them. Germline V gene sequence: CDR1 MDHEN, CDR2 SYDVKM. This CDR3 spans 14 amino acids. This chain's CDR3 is CASSHDSLHQPQHF. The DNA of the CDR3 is TGTGCCAGCAGCCATGACTCGCTCCATCAGCCCCAGCATTTT.

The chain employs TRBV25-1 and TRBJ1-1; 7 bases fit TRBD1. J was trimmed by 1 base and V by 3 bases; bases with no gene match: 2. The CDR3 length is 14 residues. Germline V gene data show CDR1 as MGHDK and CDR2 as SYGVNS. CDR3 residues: CASSDRGKNTEAFF. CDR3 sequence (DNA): TGTGCCAGCAGTGACAGGGGGAAGAACACTGAAGCTTTCTTT.

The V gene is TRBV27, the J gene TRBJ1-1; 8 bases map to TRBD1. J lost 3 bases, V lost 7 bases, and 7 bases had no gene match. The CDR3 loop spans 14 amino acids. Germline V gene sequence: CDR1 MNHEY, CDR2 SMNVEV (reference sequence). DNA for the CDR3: TGTGCCAGCACCAGGACAGGGTGGGACACTGAAGCTTTCTTT. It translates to CASTRTGWDTEAFF.

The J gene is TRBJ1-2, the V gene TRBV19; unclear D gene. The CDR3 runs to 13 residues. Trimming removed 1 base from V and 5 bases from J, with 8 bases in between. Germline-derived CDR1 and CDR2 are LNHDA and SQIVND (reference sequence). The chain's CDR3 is CASSIGSGYGYTF. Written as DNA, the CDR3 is TGTGCCAGTAGTATAGGTTCCGGGTATGGCTACACCTTC.

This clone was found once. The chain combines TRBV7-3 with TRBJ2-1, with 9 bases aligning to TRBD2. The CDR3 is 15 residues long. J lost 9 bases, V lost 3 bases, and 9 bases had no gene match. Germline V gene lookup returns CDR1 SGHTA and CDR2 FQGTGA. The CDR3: CASSFTSGRWGEQFF. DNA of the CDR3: TGTGCCAGCAGCTTTACTAGCGGGCGTTGGGGTGAGCAGTTCTTC.

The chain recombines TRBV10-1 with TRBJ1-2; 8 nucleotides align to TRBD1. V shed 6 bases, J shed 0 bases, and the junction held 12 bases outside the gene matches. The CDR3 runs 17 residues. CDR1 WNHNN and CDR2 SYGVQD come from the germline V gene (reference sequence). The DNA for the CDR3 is TGCGCCAGCAGGTCCGGGACAGGCTCTACCACTAACTATGGCTACACCTTC. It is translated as CASRSGTGSTTNYGYTF.

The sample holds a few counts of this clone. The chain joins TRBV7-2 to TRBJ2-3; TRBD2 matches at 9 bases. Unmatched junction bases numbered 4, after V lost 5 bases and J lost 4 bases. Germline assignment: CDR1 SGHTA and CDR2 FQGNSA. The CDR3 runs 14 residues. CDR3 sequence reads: CASSTGLAPDTQYF. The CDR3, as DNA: TGTGCCAGCAGCACGGGACTAGCCCCAGATACGCAGTATTTT.

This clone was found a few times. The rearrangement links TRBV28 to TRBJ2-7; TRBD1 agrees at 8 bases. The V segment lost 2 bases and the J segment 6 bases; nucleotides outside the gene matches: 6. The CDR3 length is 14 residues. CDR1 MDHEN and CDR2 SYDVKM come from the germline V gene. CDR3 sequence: CASSLTGGWVEQYF. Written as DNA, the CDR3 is TGTGCCAGCAGTTTAACAGGGGGGTGGGTCGAGCAGTACTTC.

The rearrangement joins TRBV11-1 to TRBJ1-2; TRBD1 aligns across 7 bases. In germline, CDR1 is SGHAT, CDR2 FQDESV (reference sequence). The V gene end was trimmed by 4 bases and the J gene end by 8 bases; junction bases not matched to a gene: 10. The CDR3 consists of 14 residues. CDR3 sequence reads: CASSSDRAALGYTF. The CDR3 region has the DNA TGTGCCAGCAGCTCCGACAGGGCGGCGTTAGGCTACACCTTC.

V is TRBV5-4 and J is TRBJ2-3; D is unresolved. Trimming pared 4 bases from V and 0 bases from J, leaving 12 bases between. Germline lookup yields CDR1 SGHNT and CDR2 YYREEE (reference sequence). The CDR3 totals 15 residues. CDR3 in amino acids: CASSPDSTSTDTQYF. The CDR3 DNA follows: TGTGCCAGCAGCCCCGACTCGACTAGCACAGATACGCAGTATTTT.